The 11 T cell receptor beta chains in this list originate from one sample, sequenced in a study of T-cell memory formation after mild COVID-19. TCRdb re-derived calls from the 5' RACE reads in MiXCR, one entry per CDR3 protein. The repertoire holds about 340,000 distinct CDR3 sequences, roughly 21% seen once, with approximately 12% in the top ten. Sequencing was performed on PBMCs or a T cell subset sorted from them (not recorded which). The source is an adult woman who had mild COVID-19 (a few samples of this study predate the infection). Cell type and time point are not known.

A few counts support this clonotype. The chain couples TRBV7-3 to TRBJ2-2; D unclear. V was shortened by 5 bases and J by 3 bases, with 16 bases between the two germline ends. The CDR3 runs to 16 residues. Per the germline V gene, CDR1 is SGHTA and CDR2 is FQGTGA. CDR3 nucleotides: TGTGCCAGCAGCCCCAAGGGATCCTTGGACACCGGGGAGCTGTTTTTT. Residues: CASSPKGSLDTGELFF.

CDR3 bases: TGTGCCTGGACAGGGTCCTCGCGGGGGAACATTCAGTACTTC. Protein sequence: CAWTGSSRGNIQYF. The gene calls are TRBV30 and TRBJ2-4, with 7 positions matching TRBD2. Germline CDR1 GTSNPN, CDR2 SVGIG (reference sequence). V trimming: 4 bases; J trimming: 7 bases; junction bases outside the gene matches: 10. The CDR3 spans 14 residues.

The J gene is TRBJ2-1, the V gene TRBV12-3 or TRBV12-4; TRBD2 matches 12 bases. V was pared by 5 bases and J by 15 bases, with 14 bases of the junction left unmatched. The CDR3 loop spans 15 amino acids. This CDR3 is CASSAGGLAGLGGFF. In nucleotides, the CDR3 is TGTGCCAGCAGTGCGGGGGGACTAGCGGGCCTCGGCGGGTTCTTC.

The genes are TRBV27 and TRBJ2-7; TRBD1 or TRBD2 may be the D gene (5 bases each). The CDR3 extends over 12 amino acids. Trimming removed 8 bases from V and 5 bases from J, with 13 bases in between. Germline values: CDR1 MNHEY, CDR2 SMNVEV (reference sequence). CDR3 in amino acids: CASGGYLDEQYF. The CDR3 region has the DNA TGTGCCAGCGGGGGTTATTTGGACGAGCAGTACTTC.

This clonotype was seen a few times. V and J are TRBV5-1 and TRBJ2-7, with 14 positions matching TRBD2. V was clipped by 3 bases and J by 4 bases; unmatched bases: 9. Germline V gives CDR1 SGHRS, CDR2 YFSETQ. The CDR3 covers 17 residues. The CDR3 sequence: CASSSGTSGSMVYEQYF. CDR3 nucleotides: TGCGCCAGCAGCTCGGGGACTAGCGGGAGTATGGTGTACGAGCAGTACTTC.

J is TRBJ2-3 and V is TRBV30, with 9 bases identical to TRBD1. Unmatched junction bases numbered 3, after V lost 0 bases and J lost 2 bases. This CDR3 spans 15 amino acids. Germline V CDR1 and CDR2: GTSNPN, SVGIG (reference sequence). The CDR3 protein is CAWSVGDRDTDTQYF. CDR3 nucleotides: TGTGCCTGGAGTGTAGGGGACAGGGACACAGATACGCAGTATTTT.

The rearrangement joins TRBV7-9 to TRBJ2-1; TRBD2 might be the D (6 bases). This CDR3 is 16 amino acids long. The V gene's germline CDR1 is SEHNR and CDR2 FQNEAQ (reference sequence). V was trimmed by 1 base and J by 6 bases, leaving 16 bases between them. CDR3 sequence reads: CASSLGGGGASNEQFF. The DNA for the CDR3 is TGTGCCAGCAGCTTAGGAGGAGGAGGGGCAAGCAATGAGCAGTTCTTC.

V usage is TRBV7-9 and J usage is TRBJ1-2, with D maybe TRBD1 (6 bases). The V end lost 0 bases, the J end lost 5 bases, and 16 bases lay between the germline ends. Germline CDR1 and CDR2: SEHNR and FQNEAQ (reference sequence). CDR3 length equals 16 residues. The CDR3 protein is CASSLASRQATYGYTF. CDR3 coding DNA: TGTGCCAGCAGCTTAGCCTCCCGACAGGCTACTTATGGCTACACCTTC.

The chain has TRBV6-5 and TRBJ2-1, with TRBD2 identical over 9 bases. The J segment lost 1 base and the V segment lost 7 bases, leaving 17 bases of the junction unmatched. The CDR3 is made up of 19 amino acids. Germline CDR1 reads MNHEY; CDR2 reads SVGAGI. CDR3 sequence (DNA): TGTGCCAGCAACAACCCGAGACTTATAGCGGGAGCTTCCTACAATGAGCAGTTCTTC. This codes for CASNNPRLIAGASYNEQFF.

This chain connects TRBV5-6 to TRBJ2-7; D may correspond to TRBD1 or TRBD2 (6 bases each). CDR1 and CDR2 from the germline V gene are SGHDT and YYEEEE. V lost 6 bases and J 1 base, leaving 23 bases between the germline ends. The CDR3 covers 17 residues. The CDR3 region is CASTPVGGRANSYEQYF. CDR3 nucleotide sequence: TGTGCCAGCACCCCGGTGGGGGGCAGGGCGAATTCCTACGAGCAGTACTTC.

The V call is TRBV7-3, the J call TRBJ1-1; D is perhaps TRBD1 (5 bases). Germline assignment: CDR1 SGHTA and CDR2 FQGTGA. The CDR3 sequence is 15 residues long. Trimming took 0 bases from V and 1 from J, leaving 9 bases between them. DNA of the CDR3: TGTGCCAGCAGCTTAACGTGGGGGACGAACACTGAAGCTTTCTTT. It encodes CASSLTWGTNTEAFF.